The rows below give T cell receptor beta chains drawn from one sample of a study of glioma-infiltrating T cells. TCRdb called the multiplex PCR reads again in MiXCR, with one record for every CDR3 protein. The sample includes approximately 93,000 distinct CDR3 sequences, approximately 40% of them seen just once. Specimen: glioma tissue, nonneoplastic brain tissue, or PBMCs (not recorded which). The receptor set was obtained from a human donor with low-grade glioma or glioblastoma, undergoing nonglioma brain surgery, or in good health (not recorded which). CDR3s include the opening cysteine and the closing phenylalanine or tryptophan. D genes are given only for firm matches. Some rows mark clone size as missing; the rest say once, few, many or name a class of expanded clone.

TRBV20-1	-	TRBD1	TRBJ2-7	CSARGTGYRGEQYF	TGCAGTGCTCGGGGGACAGGGTATAGAGGCGAGCAGTACTTC
TRBV2	many	-	TRBJ2-5	CASSAEREETQYF	TGTGCCAGCAGTGCTGAAAGGGAAGAGACCCAGTACTTC
TRBV6-6	many	-	TRBJ1-2	CASSYSRNYGYTF	TGTGCCAGCAGTTACTCGAGGAACTATGGCTACACCTTC
TRBV20-1	many	-	TRBJ2-7	CSAEQGSSYEQYF	TGCAGTGCGGAGCAGGGGTCCTCCTACGAGCAGTACTTC
TRBV5-1	many	-	TRBJ2-3	CASSLASLAVTDTQYF	TGCGCCAGCAGCTTGGCTAGTTTGGCAGTCACAGATACGCAGTATTTT
TRBV18	-	TRBD1	TRBJ2-1	CASSTGTGGFYEQFF	TGTGCCAGCTCTACCGGGACAGGGGGTTTTTATGAGCAGTTCTTC
TRBV20-1	many	-	TRBJ2-1	CSARPPEVWYEQFF	TGCAGTGCTAGGCCGCCCGAGGTTTGGTATGAGCAGTTCTTC
TRBV28	many	-	TRBJ2-7	CASSLPSTREQYF	TGTGCCAGCAGTTTGCCCTCCACTCGAGAGCAGTACTTC
TRBV20-1	many	-	TRBJ2-5	CSARGQQETQYF	TGCAGTGCTAGAGGACAGCAAGAGACCCAGTACTTC
TRBV6-1	-	-	TRBJ2-3	CAGSELRTQYF	TGTGCCGGCAGTGAGTTGCGGACGCAGTATTTT
TRBV4-1	many	TRBD2	TRBJ2-2	CASGPTSGAPGELFF	TGCGCCAGCGGTCCGACTAGCGGGGCCCCGGGGGAGCTGTTTTTT
TRBV18	-	-	TRBJ2-7	CASSPGHEDLNPSYEQCF	TGTGCCAGCTCCCCGGGACACGAAGATCTAAACCCCTCCTACGAGCAGTGCTTC
TRBV7-3	-	TRBD2	TRBJ2-3	CASSMLAGGDTQYF	TGTGCCAGCAGCATGCTAGCGGGAGGAGATACGCAGTATTTT
TRBV24-1	-	TRBD1	TRBJ2-2	CATSDPRQGYKELFF	TGTGCCACCAGTGATCCCAGACAGGGGTATAAGGAGCTGTTTTTT
TRBV7-8	-	-	TRBJ1-1	CAGSFPGMKAFF	TGTGCCGGCAGCTTTCCGGGGATGAAAGCCTTCTTT
TRBV20-1	many	TRBD2	TRBJ2-2	CSARKAGDDTGELFF	TGCAGTGCTAGGAAAGCGGGAGACGATACCGGGGAGCTGTTTTTT
TRBV15	few	TRBD2	TRBJ2-1	CATSRAGGSSYNEQFF	TGTGCCACCAGCAGAGCGGGGGGGAGCTCCTACAATGAGCAGTTCTTC
TRBV7-9	-	-	TRBJ1-1	CASGSTPNTEALF	TGTGCCAGCGGCTCCACACCGAACACTGAAGCTCTCTTT
TRBV18	many	-	TRBJ1-5	CASSGTRDQPQHF	TGTGCCAGCTCGGGGACAAGAGATCAGCCCCAGCATTTT
TRBV7-6	once	TRBD2	TRBJ2-3	CASSFAPWGGGSPTDTQYF	TGTGCCAGCAGCTTCGCCCCGTGGGGAGGCGGGAGTCCAACAGATACGCAGTATTTT
TRBV15	-	-	TRBJ2-6	CATNRGGTNLLTF	TGTGCCACCAACCGTGGTGGGACCAACCTCCTGACTTTC
TRBV6-2/TRBV6-3	-	TRBD2	TRBJ2-7	CASSQRLAGTYEQCF	TGTGCCAGCAGTCAGCGACTAGCTGGGACCTACGAGCAGTGCTTC
TRBV10-3	many	-	TRBJ1-4	CAIRDSATNEKLFF	TGTGCCATCAGGGACAGTGCAACTAATGAAAAACTGTTTTTT
TRBV27	many	-	TRBJ1-6	CASSSTGTTNSPLHF	TGTGCCAGCAGTTCAACCGGGACAACTAATTCACCCCTCCACTTT
TRBV5-4	many	-	TRBJ2-3	CASSRLDTDTQYF	TGTGCCAGCAGCAGACTAGACACAGATACGCAGTATTTT
TRBV12-3/TRBV12-4	-	-	TRBJ2-1	CASSLQQEGGEQFF	TGTGCCAGTAGTCTGCAGCAGGAGGGTGGTGAGCAGTTCTTC
TRBV5-1	few	-	TRBJ2-6	CASSLEDRSGANVLTF	TGCGCCAGCAGCTTGGAGGACCGCTCTGGGGCCAACGTCCTGACTTTC
TRBV5-1	many	-	TRBJ2-3	CASSQSGGGDTQYF	TGCGCCAGCAGCCAAAGTGGGGGTGGCGATACGCAGTATTTT
TRBV6-2/TRBV6-3	-	-	TRBJ2-7	CASSYSGGEQYF	TGTGCCAGCAGTTACAGCGGAGGGGAGCAGTACTTC
TRBV14	-	TRBD1	TRBJ2-2	CASSQVTPGQRVTGELFF	TGTGCCAGCAGCCAAGTAACGCCGGGACAGCGAGTAACCGGGGAGCTGTTTTTT
TRBV6-2/TRBV6-3	many	-	TRBJ2-2	CASSLQGNTGELFF	TGTGCCAGCAGTTTGCAGGGGAACACCGGGGAGCTGTTTTTT
TRBV7-8	many	-	TRBJ2-7	CASSLGRAYEQYF	TGTGCCAGCAGCTTAGGGCGTGCGTACGAGCAGTACTTC
TRBV3-1	-	-	TRBJ2-7	CASSQGIEQYF	TGTGCCAGCAGCCAAGGAATCGAGCAGTACTTC
TRBV19	many	-	TRBJ2-5	CASSPATGRVQETQYF	TGTGCCAGTAGCCCCGCCACAGGGAGGGTTCAAGAGACCCAGTACTTC
TRBV6-1	many	TRBD1	TRBJ1-2	CASSLTGTANGYTF	TGTGCCAGCAGTCTCACCGGGACAGCAAATGGCTACACCTTC
TRBV9	-	-	TRBJ2-5	CASSVSGEETQYF	TGTGCCAGCAGCGTATCAGGGGAGGAGACCCAGTACTTC
TRBV10-3	many	-	TRBJ1-5	CAIGPGGGNQPQHF	TGTGCCATCGGACCCGGAGGTGGCAATCAGCCCCAGCATTTT
TRBV6-1	-	-	TRBJ2-7	CASNTRRSFYEQYF	TGTGCCAGCAACACCAGAAGGAGTTTCTACGAGCAGTACTTC
TRBV7-3	many	-	TRBJ2-2	CASSLLGAGELFF	TGTGCCAGCAGCTTATTGGGGGCCGGGGAGCTGTTTTTT
TRBV5-1	-	TRBD2	TRBJ2-3	CASSWASGSTDTQYF	TGCGCCAGCAGCTGGGCTAGCGGGAGTACGGATACGCAGTATTTT
TRBV19	many	TRBD1	TRBJ1-1	CATLNRGSTEAFF	TGTGCCACCCTAAACAGGGGGAGTACTGAAGCTTTCTTT
TRBV2	many	-	TRBJ2-1	CASSESASNEQFF	TGTGCCAGCAGTGAGTCGGCGTCCAATGAGCAGTTCTTC
TRBV14	many	-	TRBJ2-2	CASSTRDTNTGELFF	TGTGCCAGCAGCACCAGGGACACTAACACCGGGGAGCTGTTTTTT
TRBV27	many	-	TRBJ2-3	CASRQGLSEGDTQYF	TGTGCCAGCAGACAGGGACTAAGCGAAGGAGATACGCAGTATTTT
TRBV7-9	many	TRBD1	TRBJ2-7	CASSTTGNLYEQYF	TGTGCCAGCAGCACGACAGGGAATCTCTACGAGCAGTACTTC
TRBV28	many	-	TRBJ1-2	CASSLPGGIGYTF	TGTGCCAGCAGTTTACCCGGCGGCATCGGCTACACCTTC
TRBV28	many	-	TRBJ1-2	CASSPSGTGGGYTF	TGTGCCAGCAGCCCCTCCGGGACGGGAGGAGGCTACACCTTC
TRBV6-4	many	TRBD2	TRBJ2-3	CASSEREGTDTQYF	TGTGCCAGCAGCGAGCGGGAGGGCACAGATACGCAGTATTTT
TRBV19	many	TRBD1	TRBJ2-7	CASSIDGQGADEQYF	TGTGCCAGTAGTATAGATGGCCAGGGGGCGGACGAGCAGTACTTC
TRBV20-1	-	-	TRBJ1-5	CSAQDRGDKPQHF	TGCAGTGCTCAAGACAGAGGCGATAAGCCCCAGCATTTT
TRBV12-3/TRBV12-4	many	-	TRBJ2-7	CASSLGYEQYF	TGTGCCAGCAGCTTAGGTTACGAGCAGTACTTC
TRBV3-1	-	-	TRBJ1-1	CASPAFWSANTEAFF	TGTGCCAGCCCCGCATTTTGGTCGGCGAACACTGAAGCTTTCTTT
TRBV14	-	TRBD2	TRBJ2-2	CASSQDWASGVPGELFF	TGTGCCAGCAGCCAAGATTGGGCTAGCGGGGTCCCCGGGGAGCTGTTTTTT
TRBV14	many	TRBD2	TRBJ2-1	CASSRGRTSGEQFF	TGTGCCAGCAGCCGTGGCCGGACTAGCGGTGAGCAGTTCTTC
TRBV3-1	many	-	TRBJ2-3	CASSQAGGRQTDTQYF	TGTGCCAGCAGCCAAGCGGGTGGGAGACAAACAGATACGCAGTATTTT
TRBV6-1	-	-	TRBJ1-5	CASSIAGGGQPQHF	TGTGCCAGCAGCATAGCGGGGGGGGGTCAGCCCCAGCATTTT
TRBV7-2	many	-	TRBJ1-4	CASSLQGSGEKLFF	TGTGCCAGCAGCTTACAGGGTTCGGGTGAAAAACTGTTTTTT
TRBV29-1	few	TRBD2	TRBJ2-5	CSAQRERGAQYF	TGCAGCGCTCAGCGGGAGCGAGGGGCCCAGTACTTC
TRBV12-3/TRBV12-4	many	-	TRBJ2-2	CASSFRGNAGELFF	TGTGCCAGCAGTTTCCGGGGGAATGCCGGGGAGCTGTTTTTT
TRBV27	many	TRBD1	TRBJ2-7	CASSQRQGPYEQYF	TGTGCCAGCAGTCAGAGACAGGGTCCCTACGAGCAGTACTTC